This TCR beta chain originates from a study of tumor-infiltrating lymphocytes in oesophageal squamous cell carcinoma. Germline values: CDR1 MNHNY, CDR2 SVGAGI (reference sequence). The CDR3 covers 13 residues. One entry per CDR3 protein results from TCRdb running MiXCR on the PCR reads. The sample consists of about 10,000 distinct CDR3 sequences, over 50% of them appearing once. Source material: esophageal tumor tissue. This sequence originates from a male donor with esophageal squamous cell carcinoma. The chain is built from TRBV6-6 and TRBJ2-1; D unresolved. The DNA end lines up better with TRBJ1-2; the J call may be wrong. The CDR3 region has the DNA TGTGCCAGCAGGCCCGGGCAAAACTATGGCTACACCTTC. Translating gives CASRPGQNYGYTF.